This is a list of T cell receptor beta chains from one sample in a study of immune heterogeneity within non-small cell lung tumors. Each CDR3 protein gets one entry after TCRdb re-called the multiplex PCR reads with MiXCR. The sample contains over 5,500 distinct CDR3 sequences, 20% to 25% of which appear only once. The material sequenced was lung tumor tissue. The receptor set was obtained from a man aged 60 to 75 with non-small cell lung cancer. Both conserved end residues are part of each CDR3. A D gene is named only where the DNA matches it firmly. Rows may omit the clone size; those that give it use once, few, many or a size class.

v_call	d_call	j_call	clone_size	cdr3_aa	cdr3_nt
TRBV20-1	TRBD2	TRBJ2-1	many	CSAWTSGNNEQFF	TGCAGTGCTTGGACTAGCGGGAACAATGAGCAGTTCTTC
TRBV10-3	TRBD2	TRBJ2-7	medium-sized	CAIRPAGEPNEQYF	TGTGCCATCAGACCAGCGGGAGAGCCTAACGAGCAGTACTTC
TRBV11-2	.	TRBJ2-5	many	CASSLDLVGQETQYF	TGTGCCAGCAGCTTAGATCTGGTGGGGCAAGAGACCCAGTACTTC
TRBV12-3/TRBV12-4	.	TRBJ2-1	large	CASGGSSYNEQFF	TGTGCCAGCGGAGGGAGCTCCTACAATGAGCAGTTCTTC
TRBV2	.	TRBJ2-1	medium-sized	CASSELGRSYNEQFF	TGTGCCAGCAGTGAATTGGGTAGGTCCTACAATGAGCAGTTCTTC
TRBV5-1	TRBD2	TRBJ2-7	many	CASSVSGSTYEQYF	TGCGCCAGCAGCGTAAGCGGGAGTACTTACGAGCAGTACTTC
TRBV2	TRBD2	TRBJ2-5	medium-sized	CASRSGTSSVSFETQYF	TGTGCCAGCAGAAGCGGGACTAGCTCGGTTTCGTTTGAGACCCAGTACTTC
TRBV3-1	.	TRBJ2-3	.	CASCADQTGTDTQYF	TGTGCGAGCTGTGCTGACCAAACAGGTACAGATACGCAGTATTTT
TRBV12-3/TRBV12-4	TRBD2	TRBJ2-3	medium-sized	CASRRPVALAGKLSTDTQYF	TGTGCCAGCAGACGTCCGGTCGCTCTAGCGGGAAAACTTAGCACAGATACGCAGTATTTT
TRBV6-1	TRBD1	TRBJ1-6	medium-sized	CASRTGDHNSPLHF	TGTGCCAGCAGGACAGGGGACCATAATTCACCCCTCCACTTT
TRBV15	.	TRBJ2-1	.	CDTSEPLGSAADEQFF	TGTGACACCAGCGAGCCCCTAGGATCCGCCGCAGATGAGCAGTTCTTC
TRBV30	TRBD1	TRBJ2-4	few	CAWSGQGEINIQYF	TGTGCCTGGAGTGGACAGGGAGAAATAAACATTCAGTACTTC
TRBV29-1	.	TRBJ1-3	many	CSVSLSGNTIYF	TGCAGCGTCAGTCTCTCTGGAAACACCATATATTTT
TRBV4-2	TRBD1	TRBJ1-4	few	CASSQGQLNEKLFF	TGTGCCAGCAGCCAGGGACAGCTTAATGAAAAACTGTTTTTT
TRBV29-1	.	TRBJ2-3	many	CSVEEGPDTQYF	TGCAGCGTTGAAGAAGGACCAGATACGCAGTATTTT
TRBV29-1	.	TRBJ2-5	many	CSVEWGWQAYQETQYF	TGCAGCGTTGAATGGGGGTGGCAGGCCTACCAAGAGACCCAGTACTTC
TRBV28	.	TRBJ2-7	medium-sized	CASTTVVGPASYEQYF	TGTGCCAGCACAACCGTCGTAGGGCCGGCATCCTACGAGCAGTACTTC
TRBV3-1	TRBD2	TRBJ2-3	many	CASSHRLAGGPDTQYF	TGTGCCAGCAGCCACCGACTAGCGGGAGGGCCAGATACGCAGTATTTT
TRBV7-3	TRBD2	TRBJ2-1	medium-sized	CASSKGRESSYNEQFF	TGTGCCAGCAGCAAGGGGAGGGAGAGCTCCTACAATGAGCAGTTCTTC
TRBV4-1	TRBD1	TRBJ1-5	.	CASSLSPGQKNQPPHF	TGCGCCAGCAGCCTTTCGCCGGGACAGAAAAATCAGCCCCCGCATTTC
TRBV28	.	TRBJ2-7	.	CASSFCHGTLYEQYF	TGTGCCAGCAGTTTTTGTCATGGGACCCTCTACGAGCAGTACTTC
TRBV11-2	TRBD2	TRBJ2-5	few	CASSSSRLAGARGPQETQYF	TGTGCCAGCAGCTCAAGCCGACTAGCGGGAGCTAGGGGGCCCCAAGAGACCCAGTACTTC
TRBV12-3/TRBV12-4	.	TRBJ1-6	medium-sized	CASSLSMVPLHF	TGTGCCAGCAGTCTCTCGATGGTACCCCTCCACTTT
TRBV11-1	.	TRBJ1-1	.	CASRLEGWGNTEAFF	TGTGCCAGCAGACTCGAAGGGTGGGGGAACACTGAAGCTTTCTTT
TRBV3-1	.	TRBJ2-1	many	CASSQDWGPLVF	TGTGCCAGCAGCCAAGATTGGGGACCCCTGGTCTTC
TRBV20-1	TRBD2	TRBJ2-2	medium-sized	CSAPGLAGGGELFF	TGCAGTGCCCCGGGACTAGCGGGAGGCGGGGAGCTGTTTTTT
TRBV29-1	.	TRBJ2-5	many	CSVGDAARSETQYF	TGCAGCGTTGGGGACGCGGCGCGTTCTGAGACCCAGTACTTC
TRBV19	.	TRBJ1-2	large	CASSTSYGYTF	TGTGCCAGTAGTACGAGCTATGGCTACACCTTC
TRBV11-3	.	TRBJ1-3	medium-sized	CASSPRGRRSGNTIYF	TGTGCCAGCAGCCCCAGAGGCAGACGCTCTGGAAACACCATATATTTT
TRBV19	TRBD2	TRBJ2-1	medium-sized	CATGGLADNEQFF	TGTGCCACCGGGGGACTAGCGGACAATGAGCAGTTCTTC
TRBV20-1	.	TRBJ2-1	many	CSARTLAYNEQFF	TGCAGTGCTAGAACACTAGCCTACAATGAGCAGTTCTTC
TRBV20-1	.	TRBJ1-3	many	CSASRSGVRSGNTIYF	TGCAGTGCTAGCCGGTCTGGGGTTCGCTCTGGAAACACCATATATTTT
TRBV30	.	TRBJ2-7	medium-sized	CAWSELYEQYF	TGTGCCTGGAGTGAGCTCTACGAGCAGTACTTC
TRBV28	.	TRBJ1-2	medium-sized	CASSWEGRLYGYTF	TGTGCCAGCAGTTGGGAGGGGCGTTTGTATGGCTACACCTTC
TRBV19	.	TRBJ1-2	many	CASSPMAAVDSNYGYTF	TGTGCCAGTAGTCCGATGGCGGCCGTTGATTCTAACTATGGCTACACCTTC
TRBV28	TRBD1	TRBJ1-1	many	CASSFLDRPVNTEAFF	TGTGCCAGCAGTTTCTTGGACAGGCCAGTGAACACTGAAGCTTTCTTT
TRBV28	TRBD2	TRBJ2-1	few	CASSMRTSGRTEQFF	TGTGCCAGCAGTATGAGGACTAGCGGGAGAACTGAGCAGTTCTTC
TRBV29-1	.	TRBJ2-5	.	CSDRRGSETQYF	TGCAGCGACAGGAGAGGGTCAGAGACCCAGTACTTC